Only one count was recorded for the clone carrying this TCR beta chain. Its target is not known. Use of 60 Vbeta and 13 Jbeta primers characterized the PCR. The protocol was immunoSEQ multiplex PCR, while the TCRdb copy is restricted to in-frame clones and leaves out a portion. The profile shows just over 150,000 clones, nearly 80% of them singletons. The sample originates from a study of cytomegalovirus exposure and HLA in healthy donors. The CDR3 is 11 amino acids. Germline V gene data show CDR1 as MNHNY and CDR2 as SVGAGI (reference sequence). V lost 4 bases to trimming and J lost 8 bases, with 8 bases between them. Findings and limits, study-wide: When the data were analyzed later, several of the most significant clusters appeared to be linked to common viral pathogens.

Source material: PBMCs. The origin of this receptor is a woman in her forties or fifties in good health and CMV-seropositive. The chain recombines TRBV6-6 with TRBJ1-2; maybe TRBD1 (5 bases). CDR3 in DNA: TGTGCCAGCAGTTCCGGGGGAGGCTACACCTTC. Protein sequence: CASSSGGGYTF.